This TCR beta chain was profiled in a study of cytomegalovirus exposure and HLA in healthy donors. In the case of this clone: Its specificity is not known.

In the PCR, 60 Vbeta and 13 Jbeta primers were used. The repertoire was sequenced with immunoSEQ multiplex PCR; TCRdb's copy has only in-frame clones and lacks some. Here the sample spans approximately 72,000 clones, 60% to 75% being singletons. General study findings and limits: It was reported that the classifier diagnosed cytomegalovirus status with high specificity and sensitivity in both the original and validation cohorts. A later analysis found common viral pathogens apparently linked to several of the most significant clusters.

Deletions cut 5 bases from V and 8 bases from J, with 15 bases between. The V gene's germline CDR1 is SGHNT and CDR2 YENEEA. This CDR3 is 14 amino acids long. The chain joins TRBV11-3 to TRBJ1-4; D is unresolved. The sequence derives from a man between 35 and 55 years old in good health and CMV-seropositive. Specimen: PBMCs. The DNA of the CDR3 is TGTGCCAGCAGCCGGGGTACGACGAAGGAAAAACTGTTTTTT. Protein sequence: CASSRGTTKEKLFF.